This T cell receptor beta chain is drawn from a study of blood T cell repertoires in COVID-19. At the level of the study: Acute and convalescent COVID-19 samples came from the United States, Italy and Spain. T cells, B-cell-depleted T cells, or PBMCs supplied cDNA or gDNA.

Authors' data handling: Cell counts per sample came from amplifying reference gene primers. The assay was immunoSEQ multiplex PCR, and TCRdb's table has in-frame clones only and misses some. V and J calls plus clone size are reproduced from that table; the DNA served to infer D and trimming. The sample comprises some 130,000 clones, about 86% of which are singletons, and about 18% rests with the top ten. The CDR3 runs to 17 residues. Unmatched junction bases numbered 11, after V lost 2 bases and J lost 8 bases. Germline V lookup: CDR1 SGHTA, CDR2 FQGNSA. The TCR was taken from a woman aged 50 to 60 who had recovered from COVID-19. The J gene is TRBJ1-5, the V gene TRBV7-2, with TRBD1 matching over 11 bases. Sequenced material: peripheral blood. The CDR3 here is CASSLLGGTGGREPQHF. CDR3 bases: TGTGCCAGCAGCTTATTGGGTGGGACAGGGGGACGAGAGCCCCAGCATTTT.